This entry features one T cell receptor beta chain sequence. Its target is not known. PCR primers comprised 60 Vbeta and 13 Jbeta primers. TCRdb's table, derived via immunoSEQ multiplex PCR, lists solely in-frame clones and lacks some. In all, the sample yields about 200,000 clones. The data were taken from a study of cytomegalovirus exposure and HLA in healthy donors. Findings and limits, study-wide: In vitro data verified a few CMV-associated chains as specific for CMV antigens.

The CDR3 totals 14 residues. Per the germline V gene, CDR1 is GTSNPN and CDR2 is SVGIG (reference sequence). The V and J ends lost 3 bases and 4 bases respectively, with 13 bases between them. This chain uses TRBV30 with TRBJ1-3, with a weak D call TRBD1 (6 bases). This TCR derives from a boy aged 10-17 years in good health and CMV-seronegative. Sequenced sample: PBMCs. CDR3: CAWRAWGTGNTIYF. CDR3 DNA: TGTGCCTGGAGGGCATGGGGGACAGGAAACACCATATATTTT.